This T cell receptor beta chain was profiled in a study of patients and donors after allogeneic stem cell transplantation. This clonotype was counted between two and nine times. V shed 5 bases and J shed 4 bases, with 24 bases lying between them. The V gene's germline CDR1 is DFQATT and CDR2 SNEGSKA (reference sequence). The CDR3 spans 17 residues. A single record per CDR3 protein comes from TCRdb applying MiXCR to the RT-PCR reads. The sample includes some 960,000 distinct CDR3 sequences, 15% to 20% of them seen just once. The source is a human donor who was either an allogeneic HSCT recipient or a stem cell or donor lymphocyte infusion donor (not recorded which). It is not recorded whose cells these are; they may come from a transplant donor. This chain uses TRBV20-1 with TRBJ1-3, with TRBD1 as a possible D gene (6 bases). Sequencing was done on a sample of blood, either unsorted or a sorted T cell fraction (not recorded which). The CDR3: CSARSRGGQFKGNTIYF. The DNA for the CDR3 is TGCAGTGCTCGCTCCCGGGGTGGACAGTTTAAGGGAAACACCATATATTTT.